Sequencing of this T cell receptor (beta chain) was carried out in a study of sequential checkpoint blockade in melanoma. About the research overall: Each arm's sequence ended with maintenance nivolumab.

This clone was recorded a few times. Germline V gene data show CDR1 as MNHGY and CDR2 as SAAAGT. Losses at the gene ends were 4 bases for V and 6 bases for J; bases not matched to a gene: 4. CDR3 length equals 14 residues. The assay was immunoSEQ multiplex PCR, and TCRdb's table has in-frame clones only and misses some. This table holds 20,000 to 25,000 clones, 27% found once. The sample's treatment: randomized to nivolumab then ipilimumab (arm A) or the reverse (arm B). This chain joins TRBV6-8 and TRBJ2-4; 9 bases fit TRBD1. The sample in question was tumor tissue (inferred from file names), obtained from a patient given nivolumab and ipilimumab in sequence. The clonotype comes from a human donor with melanoma. This CDR3 is CASSLTGGRNIQYF. The DNA for the CDR3 is TGTGCCAGCAGTTTAACAGGGGGCAGAAACATTCAGTACTTC.